This T cell receptor beta chain was retrieved from a study of OX40 agonist ivuxolimab in advanced cancers. For the study in its entirety: Ivuxolimab, which targeted the costimulatory receptor OX40 (CD134), was an agonistic, fully human IgG2 monoclonal antibody. Peripheral TCRbeta sequencing was intended to test whether TCR sequence diversity was altered and clonal T-cell expansion was caused by ivuxolimab. Prior anti-PD-1, anti-PD-L1 or anti-CTLA-4 therapy was permitted, and 40% to 50% of dose-escalation patients had received checkpoint inhibitors. Intravenous ivuxolimab was administered to patients every 2 weeks at six dose levels: 0.01, 0.1, 0.3, 1.5, 3 and 10 mg/kg. The paper describes the monotherapy dose-escalation part (N of about 47 patients) of the phase I trial of ivuxolimab. Partial responses were achieved by three dose-escalation patients, of whom one had hepatocellular carcinoma and two had cutaneous melanoma. Of the approximately 50 dose-escalation patients, hepatocellular carcinoma was present in 19, melanoma in roughly 15, renal cell carcinoma in 9 and head and neck cancer in 9. The dose-escalation cohort was about 86% male with a mean age of around 64 years, ranging from roughly 23 to 79. What the authors observed across the whole study: At doses of 0.1 to 3.0 mg/kg, clonal expansion of both CD4+ and CD8+ blood T cells was observed from baseline to week 6. Which antigens the clonally expanded peripheral T cells were specific for was not determined. Low levels of normalized T-cell clonal expansion were also seen in some patients who did not respond. Partial responders in the 0.1-3.0 mg/kg groups had among the lowest normalized peripheral clonal expansion, especially among CD8+ T cells. After ivuxolimab, expanded clones were on average more numerous among CD8+ T cells than among CD4+ T cells.

Cut back by 5 bases and 5 bases, the V and J ends lie 9 bases apart. Reading from cysteine to phenylalanine, the CDR3 counts 13 amino acids. Kept here is only the CDR3 DNA, which spans 39 bases and is read in frame from base 1. CDR1 and CDR2 are drawn from the germline V gene: SGHTA, FQGNSA. Genomic DNA was extracted from sorted cells for sequencing of the TCRbeta CDR3 region. The immunoSEQ Assay was used to sequence the TCRbeta CDR3 regions. TCRdb stores this immuneACCESS table with in-frame sequences only. Part of the clones is absent; in the studies checked, under half of the shortfall reflects unresolved V genes, and no reason is known for the rest. This sample has over 55,000 clones in its table, and roughly 90% of those were observed once. The ten biggest clones cover around 2.3% of the sample. Turning to this clone: The clone's antigen remains unknown. No base quality information exists; no much larger clone differs at one position.

Patients with autoimmune disease history or receiving systemic immunosuppression were excluded from the trial. Peripheral blood for TCR sequencing was collected from all dose cohorts at baseline, on cycle 4 day 1, and on cycle 7 day 1. Samples were obtained from an open-label, multicenter, first-in-human phase I dose-escalation trial of ivuxolimab. Adults with locally advanced or metastatic head and neck squamous cell, hepatocellular, melanoma or renal cell carcinoma were enrolled in the trial. CD4+ and CD8+ T cells were sorted separately from peripheral blood before TCR sequencing. The TCR was taken from an adult with an advanced solid tumor such as melanoma, head and neck, liver or kidney cancer. The V and J genes are TRBV7-2 and TRBJ1-4, with the D gene not clear enough to name. The sample was CD4+ or CD8+ T cells sorted from blood, taken in a trial of the OX40 agonist ivuxolimab. Read as DNA, the sequence is TGTGCCAGCAGCCATACCCCCAATGAAAAACTGTTTTTT. Its protein product is CASSHTPNEKLFF.